Listed below are T cell receptor beta chains from one sample, sequenced in a study of cytomegalovirus exposure and HLA in healthy donors. Only in-frame clones appear in the TCRdb table, and some are missing; sequencing was by immunoSEQ multiplex PCR. The table shows approximately 120,000 clones, with 74% occurring only once. The sample consisted of PBMCs. These receptors were collected from a middle-aged man in good health and CMV-seropositive. CDR3s include the opening cysteine and the closing phenylalanine or tryptophan.

TRBV6-5	13	TRBJ2-1	CASKRGAYNEQFF
TRBV11-2	15	TRBJ2-1	CASSFGQGGYNEQFF
TRBV4-2	15	TRBJ2-1	CASTQDRSSYNEQFF
TRBV11-2	14	TRBJ2-5	CASSSTPRGETQYF
TRBV5-8	14	TRBJ2-7	CATKYGTGNYEQYF
TRBV6-1	15	TRBJ2-1	CASSEGLAAYNEQFF
TRBV2	16	TRBJ2-3	CASSDGQGKLADTQYF
TRBV5-1	17	TRBJ2-1	CASSWIDRASPYNEQFF
TRBV7-2	13	TRBJ1-2	CASSFGQGRSYTF
TRBV11-2	14	TRBJ1-2	CASSPKTGGSGYTF
TRBV6-5	11	TRBJ1-1	CASSTELEAFF
TRBV11-1	14	TRBJ2-3	CASSLLGATDTQYF
TRBV6-5	14	TRBJ2-2	CASSRGSNTGELFF
TRBV7-9	14	TRBJ2-4	CASSSDREANIQYF
TRBV6-1	13	TRBJ2-7	CASCRLDGYEQYF
TRBV18	11	TRBJ2-3	CASSPEDTQYF
TRBV4-1	14	TRBJ1-5	CASSQRELDQPQHF
TRBV7-2	18	TRBJ2-3	CASSLAGLAGARSDTQYF
TRBV11-3	14	TRBJ2-1	CASSLASGSYEQFF
TRBV7-2	13	TRBJ1-5	CASSSVFNQPQHF
TRBV4-1	16	TRBJ2-3	CASSQEFNLYGDTQYF
TRBV10-2	13	TRBJ2-5	CASSESSGETQYF
TRBV6-1	14	TRBJ1-1	CASSHTLEGTEAFF
TRBV28	13	TRBJ1-1	CASSLTSNTEAFF
TRBV5-6	14	TRBJ1-2	CASSLGGLNYGYTF
TRBV5-4	15	TRBJ1-2	CASSNPGQSNYGYTF
TRBV6-1	13	TRBJ1-2	CASSFTGNYGYTF
TRBV7-2	16	TRBJ2-5	CASSLNSVARQETQYF
TRBV6-6	14	TRBJ1-1	CASTSETENTEAFF
TRBV5-1	13	TRBJ2-1	CASSLGQINEQFF
TRBV7-8	19	TRBJ1-3	CASSLLSAQGAIAGNTIYF
TRBV19	17	TRBJ1-5	CASRKIPGLAYGQPQHF
TRBV15	16	TRBJ2-1	CATSRVDTSGVLEQFF
TRBV2	15	TRBJ2-7	CASSEPTSGTYEQYF
TRBV27	14	TRBJ1-5	CASGGAFAAQPQHF
TRBV14	16	TRBJ2-7	CASSQVGGSPAYEQYF
TRBV27	14	TRBJ2-7	CASGTSGSMNEQYF
TRBV5-1	14	TRBJ1-1	CASSSGQGRTEAFF
TRBV14	14	TRBJ2-3	CASSQITSTDTQYF
TRBV10-3	13	TRBJ2-1	CAIMGQPYNEQFF
TRBV29-1	12	TRBJ2-5	CSVGGGQETQYF
TRBV6-6	16	TRBJ1-5	CASSWSGQGPNQPQHF
TRBV6-1	17	TRBJ1-2	CASSELGQGLANYGYTF
TRBV14	16	TRBJ1-1	CASSPLDSGGDTEAFF
TRBV11-3	14	TRBJ2-2	CASSFRTSDGELFF
TRBV4-2	15	TRBJ2-1	CASSRSGTGSYEQFF
TRBV5-1	15	-	CASSNSGTESYEQYF
TRBV7-6	15	TRBJ1-2	CASSLRATGYYGYTF
TRBV9	15	TRBJ1-6	CASSVGRQLNSPLHF
TRBV15	17	TRBJ2-2	CATSRGVGLAGSGELFF
TRBV11-2	19	TRBJ2-2	CASSLGTPMGGAYTGELFF
TRBV18	15	TRBJ2-5	CASSPQGARGETQYF
TRBV25-1	15	TRBJ2-2	CASSSAGLAGGELFF
TRBV4-2	15	TRBJ1-2	CASSQVAGGAYGYTF
TRBV4-2	18	TRBJ2-2	CASSPWTSGGGLTGELFF